A selection of T cell receptor beta chains follows, all from one sample in a study of cytomegalovirus exposure and HLA in healthy donors. The assay was immunoSEQ multiplex PCR, and TCRdb's table has in-frame clones only and misses some. The sample contains more than 85,000 clones, approximately 84% of which appear only once. The sequencing sample was made of PBMCs. The receptors originated from a male donor in good health and CMV-seronegative. The CDR3 runs from the conserved cysteine through the conserved F or W. Each record gives: CDR3 DNA, CDR3 protein, clone size, D gene, V gene, CDR3 length, J gene. The D gene is left open where the match is weak. Clone size is shown for a subset of rows, as once, few, many or a class of expanded clone.

TGTGCCAGCAGTGGCCACAGAAAGAACACTGAAGCTTTCTTT | CASSGHRKNTEAFF | few | NA | TRBV2 | 14 | TRBJ1-1
TGCAGCGTTGAAGAAGTGGGGGGGCAGTTCTTC | CSVEEVGGQFF | NA | NA | TRBV29-1 | 11 | TRBJ2-1
TGTGCCAGCAGTTTTCGGGGCATTCAGTACTTC | CASSFRGIQYF | NA | NA | TRBV6-5 | 11 | TRBJ2-4
TGTGCCAGCTCACCATCGACAGACACTGAAGCTTTCTTT | CASSPSTDTEAFF | NA | NA | TRBV18 | 13 | TRBJ1-1
TGTGCCAGCAGTGACAGTCTCCGAAACACCATATATTTT | CASSDSLRNTIYF | few | NA | TRBV7-2 | 13 | TRBJ1-3
TGTGCCACCTCAGCCGGGACTAGCGGGAAATACGAGCAGTACTTC | CATSAGTSGKYEQYF | once | TRBD2 | TRBV19 | 15 | TRBJ2-7
TGCAGCGTTGTCGATGGCAGGGCACAAGAGACCCAGTACTTC | CSVVDGRAQETQYF | NA | NA | TRBV29-1 | 14 | TRBJ2-5
TGTGCCAGTAGGCCTAGCTCTATCTACAATGAGCAGTTCTTC | CASRPSSIYNEQFF | few | NA | TRBV19 | 14 | TRBJ2-1
TGTGCCAGTAGTATAGGGCCCCTGGTTCCTGAAGCTTTCTTT | CASSIGPLVPEAFF | NA | NA | TRBV19 | 14 | TRBJ1-1
TGTGCCAGCAGCTTGTACGGCAGGGGTGGACAGCCCCAGCATTTT | CASSLYGRGGQPQHF | few | NA | TRBV5-6 | 15 | TRBJ1-5
TGTGCCAGCAGCGCCCAGGCCGGGAGTGAGCAGTTCTTC | CASSAQAGSEQFF | NA | NA | TRBV7-3 | 13 | TRBJ2-1
TGTGCCAGCTCACTTTCAATTGAGGAGAGAGCCAAAAACATTCAGTACTTC | CASSLSIEERAKNIQYF | NA | NA | TRBV18 | 17 | TRBJ2-4
TGTGCCATCGGGCGGGTTGAAGCGGGAGCCTTCACAGATACGCAGTATTTT | CAIGRVEAGAFTDTQYF | many | TRBD2 | TRBV10-3 | 17 | TRBJ2-3
TGTGCCAGAAGCTTGGGTAATCTAGCGGGAGGCTCCTACGAGCAGTACTTC | CARSLGNLAGGSYEQYF | NA | TRBD2 | TRBV5-3 | 17 | TRBJ2-7
TGTGCCAGCAACCAGGGGTATAGCAATCAGCCCCAGCATTTT | CASNQGYSNQPQHF | NA | NA | TRBV27 | 14 | TRBJ1-5